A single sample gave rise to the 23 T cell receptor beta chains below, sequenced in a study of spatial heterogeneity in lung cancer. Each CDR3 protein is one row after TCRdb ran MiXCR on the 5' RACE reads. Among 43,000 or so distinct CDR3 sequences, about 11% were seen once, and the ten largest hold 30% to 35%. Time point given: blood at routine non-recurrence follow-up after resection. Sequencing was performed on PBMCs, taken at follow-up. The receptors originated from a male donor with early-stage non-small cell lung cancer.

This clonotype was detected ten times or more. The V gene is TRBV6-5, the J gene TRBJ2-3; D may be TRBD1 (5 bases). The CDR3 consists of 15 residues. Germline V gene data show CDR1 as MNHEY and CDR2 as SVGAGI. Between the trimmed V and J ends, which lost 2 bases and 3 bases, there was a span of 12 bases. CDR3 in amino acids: CASSYQGSGTDTQYF. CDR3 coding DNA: TGTGCCAGCAGTTACCAGGGAAGTGGAACAGATACGCAGTATTTT.

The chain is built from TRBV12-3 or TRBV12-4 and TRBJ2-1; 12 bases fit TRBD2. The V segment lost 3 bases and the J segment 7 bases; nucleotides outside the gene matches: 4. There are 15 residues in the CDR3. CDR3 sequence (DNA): TGTGCCAGCAGTTTCCTGCTAGCGGGAGGGAATGAGCAGTTCTTC. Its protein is CASSFLLAGGNEQFF.

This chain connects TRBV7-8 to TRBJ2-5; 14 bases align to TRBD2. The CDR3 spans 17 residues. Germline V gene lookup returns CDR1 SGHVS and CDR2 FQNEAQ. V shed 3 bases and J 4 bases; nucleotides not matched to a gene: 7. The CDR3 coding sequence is TGTGCCAGCAGCTTCTCCGGACTAGCGGGAGGTTCAGAGACCCAGTACTTC. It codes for CASSFSGLAGGSETQYF.

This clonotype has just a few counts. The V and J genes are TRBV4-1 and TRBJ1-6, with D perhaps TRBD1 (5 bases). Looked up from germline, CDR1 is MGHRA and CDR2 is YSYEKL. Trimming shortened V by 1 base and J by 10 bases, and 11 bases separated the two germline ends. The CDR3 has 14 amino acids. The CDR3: CASSQVAGNSPLHF. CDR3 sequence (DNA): TGCGCCAGCAGCCAAGTTGCAGGGAACTCACCCCTCCACTTT.

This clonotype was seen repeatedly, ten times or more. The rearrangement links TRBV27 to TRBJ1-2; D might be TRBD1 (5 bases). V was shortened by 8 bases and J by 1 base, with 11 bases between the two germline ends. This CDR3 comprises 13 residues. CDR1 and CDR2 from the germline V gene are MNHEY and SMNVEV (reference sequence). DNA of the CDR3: TGTGCCAGCCGACAGTCAGATAACTATGGCTACACCTTC. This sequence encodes CASRQSDNYGYTF.

The CDR3 loop reads CASSDRDNEQFF. CDR3 in DNA: TGTGCCAGCAGTGACAGGGACAATGAGCAGTTCTTC. This rearrangement joins TRBV6-2 or TRBV6-3 to TRBJ2-1, with 7 bases matching TRBD1. The CDR3 extends over 12 amino acids. The trim removed 5 bases at V and 5 bases at J, leaving 0 bases unmatched. Germline CDR1 reads MNHEY; CDR2 reads SVGEGT.

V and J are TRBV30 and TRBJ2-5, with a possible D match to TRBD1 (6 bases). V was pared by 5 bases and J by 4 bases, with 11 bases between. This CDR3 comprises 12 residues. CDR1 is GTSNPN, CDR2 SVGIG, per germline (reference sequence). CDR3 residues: CAWGGYGETQYF. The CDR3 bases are TGTGCCTGGGGGGGCTACGGAGAGACCCAGTACTTC.

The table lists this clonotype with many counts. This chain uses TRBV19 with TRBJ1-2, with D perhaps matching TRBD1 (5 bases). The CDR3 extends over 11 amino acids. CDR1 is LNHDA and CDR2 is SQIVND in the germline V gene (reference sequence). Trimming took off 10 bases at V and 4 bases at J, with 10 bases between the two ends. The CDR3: CATSGGYGYTF. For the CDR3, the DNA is TGTGCCACCAGTGGGGGCTATGGCTACACCTTC.

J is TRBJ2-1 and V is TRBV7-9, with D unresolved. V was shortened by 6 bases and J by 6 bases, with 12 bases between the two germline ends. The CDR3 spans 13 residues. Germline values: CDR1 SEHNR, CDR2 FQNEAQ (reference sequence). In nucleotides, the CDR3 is TGTGCCAGCAGTCCCCCCGTGATCAATGAGCAGTTCTTC. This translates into CASSPPVINEQFF. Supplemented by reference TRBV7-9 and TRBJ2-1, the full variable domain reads DTGVSQNPRHKITKRGQNVTFRCDPISEHNRLYWYRQTLGQGPEFLTYFQNEAQLEKSRLLSDRFSAERPKGSFSTLEIQRTEQGDSAMYLCASSPPVINEQFFGPGTRLTVL.

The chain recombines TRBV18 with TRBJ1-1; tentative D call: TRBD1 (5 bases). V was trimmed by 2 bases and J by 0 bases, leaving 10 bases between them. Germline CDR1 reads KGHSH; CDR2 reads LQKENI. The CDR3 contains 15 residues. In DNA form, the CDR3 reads TGTGCCAGCTCACCAGGAGGGGAAGTGAACACTGAAGCTTTCTTT. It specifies CASSPGGEVNTEAFF.

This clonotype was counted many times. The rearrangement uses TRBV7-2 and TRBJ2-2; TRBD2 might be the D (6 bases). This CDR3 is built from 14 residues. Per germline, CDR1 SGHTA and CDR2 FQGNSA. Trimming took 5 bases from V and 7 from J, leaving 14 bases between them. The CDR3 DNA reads TGTGCCAGCAGCCCCAGACTAGTCGGCGGGGAGCTGTTTTTT. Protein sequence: CASSPRLVGGELFF. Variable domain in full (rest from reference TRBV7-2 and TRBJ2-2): GAGVSQSPSNKVTEKGKDVELRCDPISGHTALYWYRQSLGQGLEFLIYFQGNSAPDKSGLPSDRFSAERTGGSVSTLTIQRTQQEDSAVYLCASSPRLVGGELFFGEGSRLTVL.

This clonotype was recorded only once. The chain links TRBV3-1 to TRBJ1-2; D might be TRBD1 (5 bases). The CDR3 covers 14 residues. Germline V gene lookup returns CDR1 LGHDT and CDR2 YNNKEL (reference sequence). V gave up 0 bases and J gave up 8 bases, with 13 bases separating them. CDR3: CASSQDGGAEGYTF. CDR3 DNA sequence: TGTGCCAGCAGCCAAGATGGAGGGGCCGAAGGCTACACCTTC. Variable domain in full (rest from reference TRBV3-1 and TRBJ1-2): DTAVSQTPKYLVTQMGNDKSIKCEQNLGHDTMYWYKQDSKKFLKIMFSYNNKELIINETVPNRFSPKSPDKAHLNLHINSLELGDSAVYFCASSQDGGAEGYTFGSGTRLTVV.

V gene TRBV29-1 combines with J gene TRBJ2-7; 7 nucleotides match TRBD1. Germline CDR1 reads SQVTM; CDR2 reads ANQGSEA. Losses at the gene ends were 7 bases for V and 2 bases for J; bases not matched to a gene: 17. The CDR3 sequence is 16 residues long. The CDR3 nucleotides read TGCAGCGCATCAGTGGGACAGACTTCTCGACCCTACGAGCAGTACTTC. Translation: CSASVGQTSRPYEQYF.

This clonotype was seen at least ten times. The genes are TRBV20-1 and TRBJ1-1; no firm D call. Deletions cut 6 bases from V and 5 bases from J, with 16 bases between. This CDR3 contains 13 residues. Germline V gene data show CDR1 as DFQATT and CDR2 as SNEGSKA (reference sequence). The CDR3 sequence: CSAFPEVLTEAFF. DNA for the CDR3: TGCAGTGCCTTCCCTGAAGTTCTAACTGAAGCTTTCTTT.

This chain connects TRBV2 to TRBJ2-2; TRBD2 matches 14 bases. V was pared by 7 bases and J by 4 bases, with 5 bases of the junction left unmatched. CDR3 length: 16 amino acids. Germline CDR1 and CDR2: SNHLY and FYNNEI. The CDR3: CASNQGLAGGTGELFF. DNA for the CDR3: TGTGCCAGCAACCAAGGACTAGCGGGAGGCACCGGGGAGCTGTTTTTT.

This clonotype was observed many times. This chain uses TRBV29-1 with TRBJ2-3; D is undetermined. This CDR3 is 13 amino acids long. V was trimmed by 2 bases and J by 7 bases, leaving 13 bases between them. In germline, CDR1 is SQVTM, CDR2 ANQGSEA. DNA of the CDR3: TGCAGCGTTGAAACTCGCGTCGGTTATACGCAGTATTTT. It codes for CSVETRVGYTQYF.

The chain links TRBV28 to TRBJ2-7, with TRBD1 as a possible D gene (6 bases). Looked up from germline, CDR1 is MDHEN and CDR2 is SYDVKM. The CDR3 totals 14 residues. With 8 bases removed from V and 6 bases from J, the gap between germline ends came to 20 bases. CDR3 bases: TGTGCCAGCCGCCATCCGAATGAAGGGGGCGAGCAGTACTTC. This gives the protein CASRHPNEGGEQYF.

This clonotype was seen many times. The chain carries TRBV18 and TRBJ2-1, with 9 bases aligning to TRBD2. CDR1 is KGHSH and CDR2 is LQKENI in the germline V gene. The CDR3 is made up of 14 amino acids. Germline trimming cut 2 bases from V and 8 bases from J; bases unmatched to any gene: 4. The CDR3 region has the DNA TGTGCCAGCTCACCATTGGTAGCGGGAGATGAGCAGTTCTTC. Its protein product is CASSPLVAGDEQFF.

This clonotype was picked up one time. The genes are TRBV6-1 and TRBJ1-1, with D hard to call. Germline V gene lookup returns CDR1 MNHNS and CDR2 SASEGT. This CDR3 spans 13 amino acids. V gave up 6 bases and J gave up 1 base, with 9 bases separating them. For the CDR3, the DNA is TGTGCCAGCAGAGTATCCCGGAACACTGAAGCTTTCTTT. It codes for CASRVSRNTEAFF.

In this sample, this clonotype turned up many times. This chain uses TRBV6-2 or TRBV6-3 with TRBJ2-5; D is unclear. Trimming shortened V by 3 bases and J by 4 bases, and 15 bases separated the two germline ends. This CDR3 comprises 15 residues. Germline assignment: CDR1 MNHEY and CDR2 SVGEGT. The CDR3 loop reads CASSYSRPKLETQYF. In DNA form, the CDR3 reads TGTGCCAGCAGTTATAGTCGGCCGAAGTTAGAGACCCAGTACTTC.

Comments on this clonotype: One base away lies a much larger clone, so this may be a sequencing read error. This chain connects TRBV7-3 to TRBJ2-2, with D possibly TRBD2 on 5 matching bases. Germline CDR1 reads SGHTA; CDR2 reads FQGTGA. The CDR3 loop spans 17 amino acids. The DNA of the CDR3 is TGTGCCAGCAGCTTAAATTCTGGCCAGGCGAACACCGGGGAGCTGGTTTTT. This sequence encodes CASSLNSGQANTGELVF.

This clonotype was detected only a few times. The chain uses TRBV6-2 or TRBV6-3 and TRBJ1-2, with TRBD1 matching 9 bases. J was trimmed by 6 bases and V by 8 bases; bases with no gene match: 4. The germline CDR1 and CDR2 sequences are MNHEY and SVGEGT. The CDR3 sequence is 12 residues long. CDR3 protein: CASYRTGDGYTF. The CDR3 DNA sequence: TGTGCCAGCTATCGGACAGGGGATGGCTACACCTTC.

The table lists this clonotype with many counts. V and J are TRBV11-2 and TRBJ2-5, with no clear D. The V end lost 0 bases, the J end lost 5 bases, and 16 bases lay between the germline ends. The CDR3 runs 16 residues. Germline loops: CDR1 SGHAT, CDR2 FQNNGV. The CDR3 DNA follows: TGTGCCAGCAGCTTAGATAACCGGGCGTGGGGTGAGACCCAGTACTTC. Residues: CASSLDNRAWGETQYF.